This TCR beta chain originates from a study of blood T cell repertoires in COVID-19. Study-level information: COVID-19 samples, acute and convalescent, were from the United States, Italy and Spain.

Recruits, aged roughly 18 to 90 years, lived in 20 to 30 US areas. Recovered Cohort 3 donors showed two negative PCRs, clearance, or symptom resolution. Germline CDR1 and CDR2: SGHNT and YYREEE (reference sequence). V dropped 0 bases and J dropped 13 bases, with 14 bases sitting between them. The CDR3 spans 14 residues. Repertoires were generated with immunoSEQ multiplex PCR, while TCRdb's copy carries only in-frame clones and drops some. The sample records 250,000 to 400,000 clones, roughly 86% being singletons. V and J are TRBV5-4 and TRBJ1-6, with D perhaps matching TRBD1 (6 bases). Sequenced input: PBMCs or T cells enriched from blood (not recorded which). This clonotype originated in a woman aged 25 to 39 who had recovered from COVID-19. The CDR3 protein is CASSLAGGPRPLHF. For the CDR3, the DNA is TGTGCCAGCAGCTTGGCCGGGGGGCCCAGGCCCCTCCACTTT.